This T cell receptor beta chain was recorded in a study of blood T cell repertoires in COVID-19. Across the study: Samples came from the United States, Italy and Spain, spanning acute and convalescent COVID-19.

With regard to this clone: At the DNA level, this CDR3 is encoded by other sequences in the same sample as well.

Using immunoSEQ multiplex PCR, the repertoire was profiled, and TCRdb retains in-frame clones only, with some absent. This table holds a few hundred thousand clones, around 87% found once. Germline-derived CDR1 and CDR2 are MGHRA and YSYEKL. This CDR3 contains 16 residues. V gave up 3 bases and J gave up 0 bases; unmatched junction bases: 5. Grouping used clinical history reported by participants in a survey and questionnaire. The TCR comes from a woman in her fifties or sixties who had recovered from COVID-19. The chain employs TRBV4-1 and TRBJ2-1, with 7 bases that match TRBD1. Source material: PBMCs or T cells enriched from blood (not recorded which). The CDR3 nucleotides are TGCGCCAGCAGCCAGAGACAGGGAAGCTCCTACAATGAGCAGTTCTTC. Translated: CASSQRQGSSYNEQFF.